The T cell receptor (beta chain) under discussion was sequenced for a study of vaccination effects on CD4 cells after COVID-19. Study findings and constraints: Late post-vaccination, clones induced by infection and those induced by vaccine underwent marked clonal contraction. In vaccinees who were healthy, merely 1 out of 255 vaccine-induced clones cross-reacted with common cold coronaviruses.

This table comes from immunoSEQ multiplex PCR, and its TCRdb copy is limited to in-frame clones, with some not included. The data contain about 54,000 clones, over 75% of them singletons. Before any sequencing was done, the ViraFEST assay used viral peptide pools to expand antigen-specific CD4+ T cells. CD4+ T cells were isolated after less than 12 days of culture. Vaccinees lacked prior SARS-CoV-2 infection and tested negative for nucleocapsid antibodies. IL-2 medium took the place of half the medium on both days 3 and 7. Between the trimmed V and J ends, which lost 0 bases and 0 bases, there was a span of 10 bases. Per the germline V gene, CDR1 is SGHTA and CDR2 is FQGNSA. The CDR3 has 16 residues. Comments on this clone: Its specificity is unknown.

The sample was CD4+ T cells from PBMCs cultured with HCoV-229E spike peptides, taken before COVID-19 vaccination. The chain employs TRBV7-2 and TRBJ2-3, with D unresolved. This sequence originates from a human donor who received a COVID-19 vaccine. CDR3 residues: CASSLAGTRSTDTQYF. DNA for the CDR3: TGTGCCAGCAGCTTAGCGGGCACCCGTAGCACAGATACGCAGTATTTT.